These T cell receptor beta chains were read from a single sample in a study of CD8+CD57+ T cells in acquired aplastic anemia. TCRdb reprocessed the reads with MiXCR, giving one entry per CDR3 protein. Of roughly 500,000 distinct CDR3 sequences listed, approximately 32% are singletons. Sequences were obtained from sorted CD4+, CD8+, or CD8+CD57+ T cells (not recorded which) from PBMCs. The origin of the receptors is a human donor with aplastic anemia. CDR3s include the opening cysteine and the closing phenylalanine or tryptophan. The D gene is left open where the match is weak. Expanded clones get a size class; other rows say once, few or many, or leave the size out.

J gene	clone size	D gene	V gene	CDR3 protein	CDR3 DNA
TRBJ2-7	once	.	TRBV19	CASSIVGGNYEQYF	TGTGCCAGTAGTATAGTCGGCGGAAACTACGAGCAGTACTTC
TRBJ2-5	.	.	TRBV7-2	CASSLETVVRYF	TGTGCCAGCAGCTTAGAAACGGTAGTCCGGTACTTC
TRBJ2-3	many	.	TRBV9	CASSVRAALDTQYF	TGTGCCAGCAGCGTCCGGGCTGCTTTAGATACGCAGTATTTT
TRBJ1-4	.	TRBD1	TRBV9	CASSVRPFPGQGIATNEKLFF	TGTGCCAGCAGCGTAAGACCGTTTCCGGGACAGGGAATCGCAACTAATGAAAAACTGTTTTTT
TRBJ1-1	.	.	TRBV10-3	CASSPAMDTEAFF	TGTGCCAGCTCACCGGCCATGGACACTGAAGCTTTCTTT
TRBJ2-7	.	.	TRBV20-1	CSATTSYEQYF	TGCAGTGCCACAACTAGCTACGAGCAGTACTTC
TRBJ2-5	.	.	TRBV5-4	CASSLSLGTQDGETQYF	TGTGCCAGCAGCTTGAGCTTGGGAACACAAGACGGGGAGACCCAGTACTTC
TRBJ1-2	many	.	TRBV7-9	CASSPISGHTSWYGYTF	TGTGCCAGCAGCCCAATTTCGGGGCACACCAGTTGGTATGGCTACACCTTC
TRBJ2-7	.	.	TRBV4-3	CASSQVTGGYEQYF	TGCGCCAGCAGCCAAGTGACCGGGGGTTACGAGCAGTACTTC
TRBJ2-2	.	.	TRBV5-1	CASSLLAATGELFF	TGCGCCAGCAGCTTGTTGGCAGCCACCGGGGAGCTGTTTTTT
TRBJ1-3	.	TRBD1	TRBV7-8	CASSRRDRGFDSGNTIYF	TGTGCCAGCAGCCGACGGGACAGGGGCTTCGACTCTGGAAACACCATATATTTT
TRBJ1-1	many	TRBD1	TRBV10-3	CAISGDRAEAFF	TGTGCCATCAGTGGGGACAGGGCTGAAGCTTTCTTT
TRBJ2-2	.	.	TRBV5-1	CASSLALATNTGELFF	TGCGCCAGCAGCTTGGCCCTAGCGACAAACACCGGGGAGCTGTTTTTT
TRBJ1-3	.	.	TRBV5-1	CASSQQGSLHSGNTIYF	TGCGCCAGCAGCCAACAGGGCTCCCTACACTCTGGAAACACCATATATTTT
TRBJ2-2	.	.	TRBV11-2	CASSLGRWSLNTGELFF	TGTGCCAGCAGCTTAGGGAGATGGTCTTTGAACACCGGGGAGCTGTTTTTT
TRBJ2-5	.	.	TRBV3-1	CASSPAVTGTQYF	TGTGCCAGCAGCCCCGCAGTGACTGGGACCCAGTACTTC
TRBJ2-1	few	.	TRBV3-1	CASSHLTGYNEQFF	TGTGCCAGCAGCCACTTAACAGGCTACAATGAGCAGTTCTTC
TRBJ1-3	few	.	TRBV6-1	CASTLSTSGNTIYF	TGTGCCAGTACCCTATCGACAAGTGGAAACACCATATATTTT